What follows are 20 T cell receptor beta chains derived from one specimen sequenced in a study of shared clonotypes between healthy human individuals. Only in-frame clones appear in the TCRdb table, and some are missing; sequencing was by immunoSEQ multiplex PCR. The profile shows some 350,000 clones, around 74% of them singletons. Material: memory CD4+ T cells sorted from blood. Described subset: CD45RA-negative fraction. The origin of the receptors is a man aged 30-40 years in good health.

The J gene is TRBJ2-1, the V gene TRBV7-2, with D possibly being TRBD2 (5 bases). The V end was cut by 1 base, the J end by 7 bases, with 11 bases between. Germline values: CDR1 SGHTA, CDR2 FQGNSA. This CDR3 has 14 amino acids. CDR3 region: CASSLEGAMNEQFF. Written as DNA, the CDR3 is TGTGCCAGCAGCTTAGAGGGAGCAATGAATGAGCAGTTCTTC. Full variable domain (rest looked up from reference TRBV7-2 and TRBJ2-1): GAGVSQSPSNKVTEKGKDVELRCDPISGHTALYWYRQSLGQGLEFLIYFQGNSAPDKSGLPSDRFSAERTGGSVSTLTIQRTQQEDSAVYLCASSLEGAMNEQFFGPGTRLTVL.

V gene TRBV18 combines with J gene TRBJ2-3; 8 bases fit TRBD1. CDR1 is KGHSH and CDR2 is LQKENI in the germline V gene. Trimming at V came to 6 bases and at J to 6 bases, leaving 2 bases not matched to a gene. The CDR3 sequence is 12 residues long. The DNA of the CDR3 is TGTGCCAGCTCCCGACAGGGGGATACGCAGTATTTT. Translating it yields CASSRQGDTQYF.

The chain carries TRBV6-1 and TRBJ2-3, with TRBD1 as a possible D gene (7 bases). The V end lost 4 bases, the J end lost 9 bases, and 20 bases lay between the germline ends. CDR1 MNHNS and CDR2 SASEGT come from the germline V gene. The CDR3 runs to 15 residues. CDR3 region: CASSALSLSGGTQYF. CDR3 DNA sequence: TGTGCCAGCAGTGCCTTAAGTCTGTCAGGGGGGACGCAGTATTTT.

The chain carries TRBV6-6 and TRBJ1-1; the D gene is possibly TRBD1 (5 bases). V was shortened by 7 bases and J by 1 base, with 13 bases between the two germline ends. This CDR3 contains 14 residues. Germline CDR1 MNHNY, CDR2 SVGAGI (reference sequence). The DNA of the CDR3 is TGTGCCAGCACGCTCAGGGAAGGGAACACTGAAGCTTTCTTT. Encoded protein: CASTLREGNTEAFF.

This clone was seen a few times. The rearrangement uses TRBV10-3 and TRBJ2-7, with D maybe TRBD2 (6 bases). The V gene's germline CDR1 is ENHRY and CDR2 SYGVKD. Trimming pared 0 bases from V and 3 bases from J, leaving 9 bases between. The CDR3 covers 14 residues. Written as DNA, the CDR3 is TGTGCCATCAGTGAGTCTGGGGAGGTCTACGAGCAGTACTTC. Translated, it gives CAISESGEVYEQYF.

Concerning this clone: The same CDR3 can be traced to other DNA sequences in this sample. V usage is TRBV7-3 and J usage is TRBJ1-1; D uncertain. Trimming cost V 3 bases and J 1 base, with 6 bases left between them. Germline CDR1 SGHTA, CDR2 FQGTGA. The CDR3 extends over 13 amino acids. CDR3 in DNA: TGTGCCAGCAGCTTTAGTCAGAACACTGAAGCTTTCTTT. Translated, it gives CASSFSQNTEAFF.

The chain employs TRBV6-1 and TRBJ2-5, with D perhaps matching TRBD1 (6 bases). V lost 4 bases to trimming and J lost 2 bases, with 14 bases between them. The CDR3 length is 15 residues. Germline CDR1 reads MNHNS; CDR2 reads SASEGT. CDR3 sequence reads: CASSVHRAEQETQYF. The CDR3 DNA follows: TGTGCCAGCAGTGTTCACAGGGCCGAACAAGAGACCCAGTACTTC.

This chain connects TRBV7-3 to TRBJ2-5; D gene uncertain. CDR3 length: 14 residues. Germline-derived CDR1 and CDR2 are SGHTA and FQGTGA. Deletions cut 2 bases from V and 2 bases from J, with 9 bases between. CDR3 region: CASSLSAAQETQYF. CDR3 in DNA: TGTGCCAGCAGCTTATCGGCGGCTCAAGAGACCCAGTACTTC.

This sequence joins TRBV4-1 and TRBJ2-6, with TRBD1 matching over 9 bases. This CDR3 has 19 residues. Germline V gene data show CDR1 as MGHRA and CDR2 as YSYEKL. The J segment lost 0 bases and the V segment lost 3 bases, leaving 9 bases of the junction unmatched. CDR3 protein: CASSHSSGGQGSGANVLTF. CDR3 in DNA: TGCGCCAGCAGCCACAGTTCCGGGGGACAGGGCTCTGGGGCCAACGTCCTGACTTTC.

The chain uses TRBV19 and TRBJ2-1; TRBD2 matches 7 bases. V trimming: 8 bases; J trimming: 4 bases; junction bases outside the gene matches: 17. Germline V gene lookup returns CDR1 LNHDA and CDR2 SQIVND (reference sequence). The CDR3 is 17 residues long. CDR3 sequence: CASSGFLREKIYNEQFF. In nucleotides, the CDR3 is TGTGCCAGTTCTGGGTTTTTGCGGGAGAAAATTTACAATGAGCAGTTCTTC.

In this sample, this clone turned up once. The chain employs TRBV10-3 and TRBJ2-7; TRBD1 matches at 9 bases. This CDR3 spans 14 amino acids. The germline gives CDR1 ENHRY, CDR2 SYGVKD. Losses at the gene ends were 6 bases for V and 2 bases for J; bases not matched to a gene: 5. The CDR3: CAISQDRGAYEQYF. CDR3 nucleotide sequence: TGTGCCATCAGCCAGGACAGGGGTGCCTACGAGCAGTACTTC.

The chain carries TRBV5-1 and TRBJ2-2; TRBD1 is a possible D gene (6 bases). The germline V and J ends were trimmed by 1 base and 6 bases, with 16 bases remaining between them. Germline values: CDR1 SGHRS, CDR2 YFSETQ. The CDR3 covers 16 residues. The CDR3 nucleotides are TGCGCCAGCAGCTTGAACCCACCGGGACAACCCGGGGAGCTGTTTTTT. Translated, it gives CASSLNPPGQPGELFF.

Only one count was recorded for this clone. V and J are TRBV7-9 and TRBJ2-7, with TRBD2 matching over 9 bases. This CDR3 region has 15 residues. J gave up 5 bases and V 5 bases, and 10 bases lay outside the gene matches. CDR1 is SEHNR and CDR2 is FQNEAQ in the germline V gene (reference sequence). CDR3: CASSASGKQFHEQYF. In DNA form, the CDR3 reads TGTGCCAGCAGCGCTAGCGGGAAACAGTTCCACGAGCAGTACTTC.

The V and J genes are TRBV14 and TRBJ2-2; D possibly corresponds to TRBD1 (6 bases). In germline, CDR1 is SGHDN, CDR2 FVKESK. The V end was cut by 0 bases, the J end by 4 bases, with 15 bases between. This CDR3 has 17 amino acids. In DNA form, the CDR3 reads TGTGCCAGCAGCCAAGAAAGAGGACAGAGCCTCACCGGGGAGCTGTTTTTT. Translating it yields CASSQERGQSLTGELFF.

This rearrangement joins TRBV14 to TRBJ2-7; D is unresolved. The germline V gene encodes CDR1 SGHDN and CDR2 FVKESK. The CDR3 is made up of 15 amino acids. V was trimmed by 1 base and J by 0 bases, leaving 10 bases between them. The CDR3 nucleotides are TGTGCCAGCAGCCAAGGGGTGACATACTCCTACGAGCAGTACTTC. Translating gives CASSQGVTYSYEQYF.

The genes are TRBV5-1 and TRBJ2-1, with 8 bases aligning to TRBD2. Germline CDR1 SGHRS, CDR2 YFSETQ. This CDR3 contains 15 residues. With V trimmed by 4 bases and J by 3 bases, 6 bases remained unmatched. CDR3: CASSVSGGHYNEQFF. The CDR3 coding sequence is TGCGCCAGCAGCGTAAGCGGGGGTCACTACAATGAGCAGTTCTTC. The full variable domain, completed using reference TRBV5-1 and TRBJ2-1, is KAGVTQTPRYLIKTRGQQVTLSCSPISGHRSVSWYQQTPGQGLQFLFEYFSETQRNKGNFPGRFSGRQFSNSRSEMNVSTLELGDSALYLCASSVSGGHYNEQFFGPGTRLTVL.

CDR3 region: CASSPSKTGNTEAFF. The DNA for the CDR3 is TGTGCCAGCAGCCCATCTAAGACAGGGAACACTGAAGCTTTCTTT. The chain joins TRBV14 to TRBJ1-1; D perhaps matches TRBD1 (6 bases). The V gene lost 4 bases and the J gene lost 1 base, with 13 bases spanning the gap. Per the germline V gene, CDR1 is SGHDN and CDR2 is FVKESK. The CDR3 is made up of 15 amino acids.

The V gene is TRBV2, the J gene TRBJ2-2; the D gene is possibly TRBD1 (7 bases). CDR3 size: 14 residues. The V gene lost 4 bases and the J gene lost 4 bases, with 10 bases spanning the gap. The germline V gene has CDR1 SNHLY and CDR2 FYNNEI. CDR3 protein: CASSGQGGTGELFF. Written as DNA, the CDR3 is TGTGCCAGCAGTGGGCAGGGGGGCACCGGGGAGCTGTTTTTT.

The rearrangement joins TRBV5-1 to TRBJ2-5, with TRBD2 identical over 15 bases. V trimming: 4 bases; J trimming: 4 bases; junction bases outside the gene matches: 5. Germline lookup yields CDR1 SGHRS and CDR2 YFSETQ. This CDR3 comprises 16 residues. This CDR3 is CASSPGLAGGGETQYF. The CDR3 bases are TGCGCCAGCAGCCCCGGACTAGCGGGAGGGGGAGAGACCCAGTACTTC.

The chain couples TRBV6-1 to TRBJ1-3; D uncertain. The V and J ends lost 5 bases and 4 bases respectively, with 6 bases between them. The CDR3 is made up of 12 amino acids. Germline V gene sequence: CDR1 MNHNS, CDR2 SASEGT. The CDR3 here is CASSNMGNTIYF. CDR3 nucleotide sequence: TGTGCCAGCAGTAACATGGGAAACACCATATATTTT.